This passage covers 11 T cell receptor beta chains from one sample sequenced in a study of cytomegalovirus exposure and HLA in healthy donors. The PCR made use of 60 Vbeta and 13 Jbeta primers. The table came from immunoSEQ multiplex PCR; TCRdb's copy has only in-frame clones and leaves some out. This sample has about 150,000 clones, with 84% found just once. Source material: PBMCs. Every receptor here comes from a man aged 18 to 30 in good health and CMV-seronegative.

The rearrangement joins TRBV2 to TRBJ2-3, with 10 positions matching TRBD1. The V and J ends lost 0 bases and 2 bases, in that order; junction bases with no gene match: 5. The CDR3 contains 17 residues. Germline CDR1 is SNHLY and CDR2 is FYNNEI. CDR3 coding DNA: TGTGCCAGCAGTGAAGCGGGGACAGGGGACCCCACAGATACGCAGTATTTT. Its protein product is CASSEAGTGDPTDTQYF.

The chain recombines TRBV7-2 with TRBJ2-5; D gene ambiguous. Germline CDR1 reads SGHTA; CDR2 reads FQGNSA. The CDR3 is made up of 11 amino acids. Trimming pared 4 bases from V and 5 bases from J, leaving 5 bases between. In DNA, the CDR3 is TGTGCCAGCAGCTCCATGGAGACCCAGTACTTC. As protein: CASSSMETQYF.

The chain recombines TRBV2 with TRBJ2-1, with 11 positions matching TRBD2. The CDR3 covers 14 residues. V lost 7 bases and J lost 15; bases outside the gene matches: 14. Per germline, CDR1 SNHLY and CDR2 FYNNEI. CDR3 in amino acids: CASIPLAGGPMGFF. As DNA, the CDR3 is TGTGCCAGCATTCCCCTAGCGGGAGGACCTATGGGGTTCTTC.

This CDR3 reads CASSQELGLGVNEQFF. The CDR3 coding sequence is TGTGCCAGCAGCCAAGAGTTGGGACTAGGAGTCAATGAGCAGTTCTTC. V gene TRBV14 combines with J gene TRBJ2-1, with 8 bases matching TRBD2. CDR3 length equals 16 residues. Germline values: CDR1 SGHDN, CDR2 FVKESK. V trimming: 0 bases; J trimming: 6 bases; junction bases outside the gene matches: 7.

The chain uses TRBV28 and TRBJ2-1, with 8 bases aligning to TRBD2. This CDR3 has 13 residues. The germline CDR1 and CDR2 sequences are MDHEN and SYDVKM. Trimming removed 7 bases from V and 6 bases from J; junction bases left unmatched: 5. The CDR3: CASNPGLGNEQFF. The CDR3 DNA sequence: TGTGCCAGCAACCCGGGACTAGGCAATGAGCAGTTCTTC.

The chain uses TRBV6-5 and TRBJ2-1; D is undetermined. V lost 6 bases, J lost 0 bases, and 6 bases lay in between. The CDR3 length is 13 residues. Per the germline V gene, CDR1 is MNHEY and CDR2 is SVGAGI. CDR3: CASRTSSYNEQFF. The CDR3 DNA follows: TGTGCCAGCAGGACTTCCTCCTACAATGAGCAGTTCTTC.

V gene TRBV27 combines with J gene TRBJ1-2; D perhaps matches TRBD1 (6 bases). Trimming cost V 6 bases and J 6 bases, with 20 bases left between them. Per the germline V gene, CDR1 is MNHEY and CDR2 is SMNVEV (reference sequence). The CDR3 sequence is 15 residues long. The CDR3 here is CASRPGGHIKDGYTF. DNA for the CDR3: TGTGCCAGCAGGCCCGGGGGGCACATTAAGGATGGCTACACCTTC.

The chain couples TRBV30 to TRBJ2-2, with TRBD1 as a possible D gene (5 bases). There are 14 residues in the CDR3. Germline-derived CDR1 and CDR2 are GTSNPN and SVGIG (reference sequence). V dropped 5 bases and J dropped 6 bases, with 16 bases sitting between them. CDR3 coding DNA: TGTGCCTGGGCCCGAATCTTAGGGGCCGGGGAGCTGTTTTTT. This translates into CAWARILGAGELFF.

This rearrangement joins TRBV7-8 to TRBJ2-5; D gene ambiguous. Trimming stripped 5 bases from V and 0 bases from J, with 7 bases between. CDR1 SGHVS and CDR2 FQNEAQ come from the germline V gene. The CDR3 is 13 amino acids. The CDR3 loop reads CASSPQYQETQYF. CDR3 nucleotide sequence: TGTGCCAGCAGCCCACAGTACCAAGAGACCCAGTACTTC.

The chain has TRBV5-1 and TRBJ1-2; possibly TRBD1 for D (6 bases). This CDR3 is built from 16 residues. With 3 bases removed from V and 5 bases from J, the gap between germline ends came to 20 bases. The germline CDR1 and CDR2 sequences are SGHRS and YFSETQ. In nucleotides, the CDR3 is TGCGCCAGCAGCTCCAGAGGGAGGGGGGCTTATTATGGCTACACCTTC. Protein product: CASSSRGRGAYYGYTF.

This sequence joins TRBV7-9 and TRBJ1-2; 8 bases align to TRBD1. V dropped 5 bases and J dropped 4; count of bases not matched to a gene: 6. Germline CDR1 reads SEHNR; CDR2 reads FQNEAQ (reference sequence). The CDR3 extends over 14 amino acids. CDR3 bases: TGTGCCAGCAGCACCGGACAGGGACTCTATGGCTACACCTTC. Encoded protein: CASSTGQGLYGYTF.